A single TCR beta chain is shown here with its context. Its antigen is unknown. At one end the junction does not follow the germline gene, possibly because of a read error. Germline-derived CDR1 and CDR2 are SGHNT and YENEEA. CDR3 length: 14 amino acids. This entry is derived from a study of tumor and adjacent non-tumor tissue in lung cancer. Study in general: Aged roughly 31 to 80 years, patients included roughly eleven men and roughly five women with stage I to III disease. Findings of the study overall: TCR diversity was significantly greater in tumor than normal lung tissue.

RNA was extracted from bulk tissue without any cell sorting. More than 3 cm separated this lung sample from the edge of the tumor. The library came from three nested PCR rounds adapted from ARM-PCR protocols. TCRdb re-analysed the multiplex PCR reads in MiXCR, keeping a single row per CDR3 protein. This sample has about 110,000 distinct CDR3 sequences, with 60% to 80% found just once. The source material was distant non-tumor lung tissue. This chain connects TRBV11-3 to TRBJ2-7, with 10 bases lining up with TRBD1. The source of this sequence is a man aged 55-75 years with non-small cell lung cancer. CDR3 loop: CVSSGVTGGSEQYF. The CDR3 bases are TGTGTCAGCAGTGGGGTGACAGGGGGCAGCGAGCAGTACTTC.